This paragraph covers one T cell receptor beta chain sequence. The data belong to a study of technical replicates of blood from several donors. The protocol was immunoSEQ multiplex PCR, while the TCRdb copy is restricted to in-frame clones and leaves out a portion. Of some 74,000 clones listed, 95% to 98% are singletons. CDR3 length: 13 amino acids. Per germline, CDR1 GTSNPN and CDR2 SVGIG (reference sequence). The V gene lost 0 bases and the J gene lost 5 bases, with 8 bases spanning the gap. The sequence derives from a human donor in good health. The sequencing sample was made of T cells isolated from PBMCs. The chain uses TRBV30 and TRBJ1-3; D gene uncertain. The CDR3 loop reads CAWSVQPRNTIYF. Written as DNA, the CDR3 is TGTGCCTGGAGTGTGCAACCTAGAAACACCATATATTTT.